This entry is about one T cell receptor beta chain. The antigen remains undetermined. V lost 4 bases and J 4 bases, leaving 14 bases between the germline ends. Per the germline V gene, CDR1 is LNHDA and CDR2 is SQIVND (reference sequence). The CDR3 is made up of 14 amino acids. The record originates from a study of beta chain features in type 1 diabetes. At the level of the study: Cell yields, gender and age were comparable in patients and healthy donors.

cDNA synthesis used the whole RNA isolate, giving expressed TCRB sequences. Sequenced naive, central memory and regulatory T cell samples produced an average of roughly 3.9 million reads. Generated by immunoSEQ multiplex PCR, the TCRdb table keeps only in-frame clones and is missing some. The sample consists of over 600,000 clones, 9.5% to 15% of them appearing once. Findings of the study overall: The analysis here could not establish whether HLA type shapes TCRB rearrangement. Cells with high TCR expression could be over-represented when cDNA is sequenced. TCRB CDR3s were moderately but significantly shorter in Type 1 diabetes patients in all four CD4+ subsets.

Sequencing used naive CD4+ T cells from blood. The chain links TRBV19 to TRBJ2-7; TRBD2 might be the D (5 bases). This TCR derives from a man between 25 and 39 years old with type 1 diabetes. CDR3 sequence reads: CASSREKGRYEQYF. The CDR3 coding sequence is TGTGCCAGTAGTAGGGAGAAAGGTCGATACGAGCAGTACTTC.